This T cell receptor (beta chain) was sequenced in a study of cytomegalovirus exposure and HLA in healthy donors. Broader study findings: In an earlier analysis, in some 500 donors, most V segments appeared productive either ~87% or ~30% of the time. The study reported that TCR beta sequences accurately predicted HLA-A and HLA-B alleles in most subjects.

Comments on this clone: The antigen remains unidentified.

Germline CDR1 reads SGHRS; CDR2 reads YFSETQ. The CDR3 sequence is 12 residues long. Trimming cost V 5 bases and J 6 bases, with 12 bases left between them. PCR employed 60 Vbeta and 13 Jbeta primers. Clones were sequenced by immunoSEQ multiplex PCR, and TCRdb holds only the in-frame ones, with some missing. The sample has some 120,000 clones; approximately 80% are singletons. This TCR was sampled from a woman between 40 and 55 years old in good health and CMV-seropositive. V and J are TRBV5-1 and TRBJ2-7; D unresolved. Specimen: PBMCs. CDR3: CASRVVAGEQYF. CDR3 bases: TGCGCCAGCAGGGTCGTAGCTGGCGAGCAGTACTTC.